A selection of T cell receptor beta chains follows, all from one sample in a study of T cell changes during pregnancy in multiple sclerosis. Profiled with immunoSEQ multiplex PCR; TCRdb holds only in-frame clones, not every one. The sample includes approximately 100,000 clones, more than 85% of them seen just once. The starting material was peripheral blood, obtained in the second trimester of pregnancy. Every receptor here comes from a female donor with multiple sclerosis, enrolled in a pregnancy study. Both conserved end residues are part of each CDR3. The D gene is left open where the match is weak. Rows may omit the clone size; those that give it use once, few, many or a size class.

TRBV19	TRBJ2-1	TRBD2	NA	TGTGCCACCAAGTGGCTAGCGGGTCCCTACAATGAGCAGTTCTTC	CATKWLAGPYNEQFF
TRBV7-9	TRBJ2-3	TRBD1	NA	TGTGCCAGCAGCTTAGCCGGACAGGCTGGAGATACGCAGTATTTT	CASSLAGQAGDTQYF
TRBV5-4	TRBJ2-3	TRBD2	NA	TGTGCCAGCATTCAACGGGGTAGCGGGAGGGGAGAAGATACGCAGTATTTT	CASIQRGSGRGEDTQYF
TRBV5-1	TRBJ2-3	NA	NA	TGCGCCAGCAGCTTGGCCGTAGCGGGCACAGATACGCAGTATTTT	CASSLAVAGTDTQYF
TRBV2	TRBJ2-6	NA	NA	TGTGCCAGCAGTGAAAATAGGAGGGAAAGCTCTGGGGCCAACGTCCTGACTTTC	CASSENRRESSGANVLTF
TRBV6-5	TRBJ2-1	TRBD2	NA	TGTGCCAGCAGTAAGACTAGCGGGAAGTACAATGAGCAGTTCTTC	CASSKTSGKYNEQFF
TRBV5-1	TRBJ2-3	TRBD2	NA	TGCGCCAGCAGTCTCGGACTAGCAGGACGCGTGGATACGCAGTATTTT	CASSLGLAGRVDTQYF
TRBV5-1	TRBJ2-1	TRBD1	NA	TGCGCCAGCAGCTTAGGACAGGGACGGTACAATGAGCAGTTCTTC	CASSLGQGRYNEQFF
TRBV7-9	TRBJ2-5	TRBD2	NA	TGTGCCAGCAGCCCCCGGCGGGAGTGGCATCAAGAGACCCAGTACTTC	CASSPRREWHQETQYF
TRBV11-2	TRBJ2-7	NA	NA	TGTGCCAGCAGCTTAGAGACTAGCTCCTACGAGCAGTACTTC	CASSLETSSYEQYF
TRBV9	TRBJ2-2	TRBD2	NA	TGTGCCAGCAGCGTCCAGGGACTAGCCGCCGGGGAGCTGTTTTTT	CASSVQGLAAGELFF
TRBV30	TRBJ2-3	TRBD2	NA	TGTGCATCCGGGAGGCCCGGAGATACGCAGTATTTT	CASGRPGDTQYF
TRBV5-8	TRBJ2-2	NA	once	TGTGCCAGCAGCTTGTACGGGGGCACCGGGGAGCTGTTTTTT	CASSLYGGTGELFF
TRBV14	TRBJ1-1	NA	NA	TGTGCCAGCAGCCAAGATAAGGGGTTGAACACTGAAGCTTTCTTT	CASSQDKGLNTEAFF